Listed below are T cell receptor beta chains from one sample, sequenced in a study of blood T cell repertoires in COVID-19. The method was immunoSEQ multiplex PCR; TCRdb's version includes in-frame clones alone and lacks a portion of them. Of 120,000 to 150,000 clones in the sample, around 83% were seen once. Sequenced material: peripheral blood. These receptors came from a human donor with acute or convalescent COVID-19. The donor label of this sample is uncertain. CDR3s include the opening cysteine and the closing phenylalanine or tryptophan. The order of the fields is CDR3 length, J gene, D gene, V gene, clone size, CDR3 protein, CDR3 DNA. D genes are given only for firm matches. Size values are once, few and many counts, or a class for expanded clones, and some rows have none.

CDR3 length: 14; J gene: TRBJ2-5; D gene: TRBD2; V gene: TRBV7-2; clone size: once; CDR3 protein: CASSLVGGKETQYF; CDR3 DNA: TGTGCCAGCAGCTTAGTGGGGGGGAAAGAGACCCAGTACTTC
CDR3 length: 13; J gene: TRBJ1-5; D gene: .; V gene: TRBV15; clone size: few; CDR3 protein: CATSRDRHQPQHF; CDR3 DNA: TGTGCCACCAGCAGAGATCGTCATCAGCCCCAGCATTTT
CDR3 length: 17; J gene: TRBJ2-6; D gene: .; V gene: TRBV7-3; clone size: .; CDR3 protein: CASSLVAGTAGANVLTF; CDR3 DNA: TGTGCCAGCAGCTTAGTTGCGGGAACTGCTGGGGCCAACGTCCTGACTTTC
CDR3 length: 17; J gene: TRBJ2-5; D gene: TRBD2; V gene: TRBV15; clone size: once; CDR3 protein: CATSRSTSGGIQETQYF; CDR3 DNA: TGTGCCACCAGCAGGTCGACTAGCGGGGGGATCCAAGAGACCCAGTACTTC
CDR3 length: 14; J gene: TRBJ1-6; D gene: .; V gene: TRBV18; clone size: .; CDR3 protein: CASSPNPQVAPLHF; CDR3 DNA: TGTGCCAGCTCTCCAAACCCACAAGTGGCACCCCTCCACTTT
CDR3 length: 16; J gene: TRBJ1-5; D gene: .; V gene: TRBV7-2; clone size: .; CDR3 protein: CASSSISGRSNQPQHF; CDR3 DNA: TGTGCCAGCAGCTCAATTTCAGGGCGAAGCAATCAGCCCCAGCATTTT
CDR3 length: 16; J gene: TRBJ1-5; D gene: .; V gene: TRBV24-1; clone size: once; CDR3 protein: CATSDATGFSNQPQHF; CDR3 DNA: TGTGCCACCAGTGACGCAACAGGATTTAGCAATCAGCCCCAGCATTTT
CDR3 length: 14; J gene: TRBJ1-4; D gene: TRBD1; V gene: TRBV4-2; clone size: .; CDR3 protein: CASSPGQGGEKLFF; CDR3 DNA: TGTGCCAGCAGCCCGGGACAGGGTGGAGAAAAACTGTTTTTT
CDR3 length: 18; J gene: TRBJ1-1; D gene: .; V gene: TRBV23-1; clone size: .; CDR3 protein: CASSRRSDNPVWATEAFF; CDR3 DNA: TGCGCCAGCAGTCGACGTTCGGACAATCCCGTGTGGGCCACTGAAGCTTTCTTT
CDR3 length: 17; J gene: TRBJ2-2; D gene: TRBD1; V gene: TRBV27; clone size: .; CDR3 protein: CASSFLLTGGNTGELFF; CDR3 DNA: TGTGCCAGCAGTTTCCTCCTTACAGGGGGGAACACCGGGGAGCTGTTTTTT
CDR3 length: 14; J gene: TRBJ1-4; D gene: .; V gene: TRBV7-9; clone size: .; CDR3 protein: CASSSAGLDEKLFF; CDR3 DNA: TGTGCCAGCAGCTCGGCGGGTCTGGATGAAAAACTGTTTTTT
CDR3 length: 14; J gene: TRBJ2-1; D gene: .; V gene: TRBV28; clone size: .; CDR3 protein: CASSATEIYNEQFF; CDR3 DNA: TGTGCCAGCAGTGCCACAGAGATTTACAATGAGCAGTTCTTC
CDR3 length: 15; J gene: TRBJ2-3; D gene: TRBD2; V gene: TRBV6-2/TRBV6-3; clone size: .; CDR3 protein: CASNPLAGGLGTQYF; CDR3 DNA: TGTGCCAGCAACCCACTAGCGGGGGGGCTTGGTACGCAGTATTTT
CDR3 length: 13; J gene: TRBJ2-5; D gene: TRBD1; V gene: TRBV7-3; clone size: few; CDR3 protein: CASSSTGGATQYF; CDR3 DNA: TGTGCCAGCAGCTCTACAGGGGGCGCGACCCAGTACTTC
CDR3 length: 18; J gene: TRBJ2-4; D gene: TRBD2; V gene: TRBV10-3; clone size: .; CDR3 protein: CAIGESASLAGGRYIQYF; CDR3 DNA: TGTGCCATCGGTGAGTCCGCCTCCTTAGCGGGGGGTCGTTACATTCAGTACTTC
CDR3 length: 14; J gene: TRBJ2-1; D gene: .; V gene: TRBV2; clone size: .; CDR3 protein: CASSVSPSYNEQFF; CDR3 DNA: TGTGCCAGCAGTGTTAGTCCTTCCTACAATGAGCAGTTCTTC
CDR3 length: 12; J gene: TRBJ2-5; D gene: .; V gene: TRBV10-3; clone size: .; CDR3 protein: CAIASREETQYF; CDR3 DNA: TGTGCCATCGCAAGCAGGGAAGAGACCCAGTACTTC